This TCR beta chain was found in a study of control samples from healthy donors and cancer patients. The CDR3 has 15 amino acids. Germline V gene sequence: CDR1 WNHNN, CDR2 SYGVQD (reference sequence). V was pared by 11 bases and J by 0 bases, with 16 bases between. The protocol was immunoSEQ multiplex PCR, while the TCRdb copy is restricted to in-frame clones and leaves out a portion. This sample carries tens of thousands of clones, 90% to 95% of them seen once, and the ten largest clones take around 0.9%. Sequencing was done on a sample of blood. The receptor was isolated from a woman aged 25 to 39 in good health. This chain connects TRBV10-1 to TRBJ2-2, with D perhaps TRBD2 (7 bases). The CDR3 loop reads CAPGGGGTNTGELFF. The CDR3 bases are TGCGCCCCTGGTGGGGGGGGCACGAACACCGGGGAGCTGTTTTTT.